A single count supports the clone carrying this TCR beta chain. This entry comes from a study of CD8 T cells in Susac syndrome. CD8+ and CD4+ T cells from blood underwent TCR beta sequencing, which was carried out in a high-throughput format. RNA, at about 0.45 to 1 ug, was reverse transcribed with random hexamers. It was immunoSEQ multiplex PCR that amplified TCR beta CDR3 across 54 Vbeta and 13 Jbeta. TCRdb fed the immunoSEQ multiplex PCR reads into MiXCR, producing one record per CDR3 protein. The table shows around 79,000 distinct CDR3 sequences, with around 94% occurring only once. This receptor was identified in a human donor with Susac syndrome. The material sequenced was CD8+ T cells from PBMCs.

The CDR3 protein is CASSRSGGKNNEQFF. The CDR3 nucleotides are TGTGCCAGCAGCCGCAGCGGGGGGAAGAACAATGAGCAGTTCTTC. The chain couples TRBV28 to TRBJ2-1; 9 bases line up with TRBD2. The CDR3 runs 15 residues. Germline V gene sequence: CDR1 MDHEN, CDR2 SYDVKM. With V trimmed by 6 bases and J by 5 bases, 8 bases remained unmatched.